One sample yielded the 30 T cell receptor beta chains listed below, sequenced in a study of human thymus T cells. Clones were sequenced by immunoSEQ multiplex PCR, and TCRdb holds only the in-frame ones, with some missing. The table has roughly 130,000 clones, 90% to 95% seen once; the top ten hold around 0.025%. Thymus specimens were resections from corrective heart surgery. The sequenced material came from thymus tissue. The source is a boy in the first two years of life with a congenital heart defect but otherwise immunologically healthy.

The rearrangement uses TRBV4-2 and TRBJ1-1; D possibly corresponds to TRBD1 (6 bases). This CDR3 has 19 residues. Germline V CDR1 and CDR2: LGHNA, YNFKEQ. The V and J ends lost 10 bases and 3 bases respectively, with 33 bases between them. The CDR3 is CANPRPRAGKSEGDTEAFF. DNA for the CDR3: TGTGCCAACCCGAGACCGAGGGCAGGGAAGTCGGAGGGGGACACTGAAGCTTTCTTT.

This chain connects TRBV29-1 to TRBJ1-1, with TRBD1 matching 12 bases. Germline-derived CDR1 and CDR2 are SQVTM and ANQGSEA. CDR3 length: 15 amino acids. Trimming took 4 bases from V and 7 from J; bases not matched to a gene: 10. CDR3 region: CSVGGTGGGGFEAFF. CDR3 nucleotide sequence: TGCAGCGTTGGGGGGACAGGGGGCGGAGGGTTTGAAGCTTTCTTT.

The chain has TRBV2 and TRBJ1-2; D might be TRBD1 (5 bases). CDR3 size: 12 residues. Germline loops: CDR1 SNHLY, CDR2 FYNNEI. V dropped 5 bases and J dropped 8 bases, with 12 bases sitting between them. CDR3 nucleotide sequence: TGTGCCAGCAGTTATCAGGGAGAGGGCTACACCTTC. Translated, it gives CASSYQGEGYTF.

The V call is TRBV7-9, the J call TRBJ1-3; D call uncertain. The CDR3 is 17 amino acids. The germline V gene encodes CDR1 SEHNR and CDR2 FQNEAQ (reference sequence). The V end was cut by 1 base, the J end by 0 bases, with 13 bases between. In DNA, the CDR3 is TGTGCCAGCAGCTTAGAAGTGGGAATGGGCTCTGGAAACACCATATATTTT. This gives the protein CASSLEVGMGSGNTIYF.

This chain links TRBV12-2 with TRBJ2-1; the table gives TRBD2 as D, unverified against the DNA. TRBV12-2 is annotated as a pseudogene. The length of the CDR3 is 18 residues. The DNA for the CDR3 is TGTGCAAGTCGCTCGCCCAGCGGGGGCGCGACGTCTTACAATGAGCAGTTCTTC. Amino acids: CASRSPSGGATSYNEQFF.

The CDR3 spells CASTIGQASNYGYTF. CDR3 coding DNA: TGTGCCAGCACCATAGGGCAGGCCTCTAACTATGGCTACACCTTC. This chain connects TRBV28 to TRBJ1-2; D is undetermined. The CDR3 has 15 residues. Germline CDR1 and CDR2: MDHEN and SYDVKM. The V end was cut by 7 bases, the J end by 0 bases, with 15 bases between.

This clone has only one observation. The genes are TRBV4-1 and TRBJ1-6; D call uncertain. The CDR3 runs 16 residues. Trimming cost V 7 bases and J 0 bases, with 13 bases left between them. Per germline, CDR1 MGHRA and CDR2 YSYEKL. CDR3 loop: CASTSDASSYNSPLHF. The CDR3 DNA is TGCGCCAGCACCTCCGACGCGAGCTCCTATAATTCACCCCTCCACTTT.

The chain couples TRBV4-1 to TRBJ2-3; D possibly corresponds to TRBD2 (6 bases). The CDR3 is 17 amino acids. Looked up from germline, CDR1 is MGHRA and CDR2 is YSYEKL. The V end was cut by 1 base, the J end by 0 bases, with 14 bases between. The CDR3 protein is CASSQGLPGESTDTQYF. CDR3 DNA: TGCGCCAGCAGCCAAGGACTCCCGGGGGAGAGCACAGATACGCAGTATTTT.

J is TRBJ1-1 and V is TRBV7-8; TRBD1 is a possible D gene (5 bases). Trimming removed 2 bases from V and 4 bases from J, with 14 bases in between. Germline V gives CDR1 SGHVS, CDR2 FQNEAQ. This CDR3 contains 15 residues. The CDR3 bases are TGTGCCAGCAGCTTATGGCCCGGGGGGGGCACTGAAGCTTTCTTT. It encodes CASSLWPGGGTEAFF.

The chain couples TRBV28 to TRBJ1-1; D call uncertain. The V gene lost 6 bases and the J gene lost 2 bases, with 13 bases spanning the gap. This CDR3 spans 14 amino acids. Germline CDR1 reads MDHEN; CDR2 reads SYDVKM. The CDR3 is CASSLVAINTEAFF. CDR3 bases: TGTGCCAGCAGCCTCGTGGCCATTAACACTGAAGCTTTCTTT.

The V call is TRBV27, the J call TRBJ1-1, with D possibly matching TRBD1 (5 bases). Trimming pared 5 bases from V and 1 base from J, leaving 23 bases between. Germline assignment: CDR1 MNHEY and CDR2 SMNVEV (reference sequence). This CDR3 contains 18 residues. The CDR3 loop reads CASSPFPSGGWTNTEAFF. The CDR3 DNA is TGTGCCAGCAGTCCCTTTCCCTCGGGGGGGTGGACGAACACTGAAGCTTTCTTT.

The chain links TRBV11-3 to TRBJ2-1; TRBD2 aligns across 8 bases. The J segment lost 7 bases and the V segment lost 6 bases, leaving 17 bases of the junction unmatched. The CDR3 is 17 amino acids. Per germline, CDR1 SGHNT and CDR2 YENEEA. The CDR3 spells CASRAGGALHEVNEQFF. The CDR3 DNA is TGTGCCAGCAGGGCCGGGGGGGCGCTGCATGAGGTGAATGAGCAGTTCTTC.

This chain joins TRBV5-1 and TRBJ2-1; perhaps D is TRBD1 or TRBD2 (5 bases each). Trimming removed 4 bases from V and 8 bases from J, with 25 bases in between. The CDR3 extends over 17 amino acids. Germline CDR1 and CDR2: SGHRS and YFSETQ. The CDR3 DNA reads TGCGCCAGCAGCACTAAAAACCGGGACCAAGCTAAGGATGAGCAGTTCTTC. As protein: CASSTKNRDQAKDEQFF.

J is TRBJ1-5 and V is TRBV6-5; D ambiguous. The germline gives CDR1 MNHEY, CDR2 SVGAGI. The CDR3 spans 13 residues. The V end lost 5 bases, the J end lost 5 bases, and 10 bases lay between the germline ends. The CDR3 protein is CASSTGEYQPQHF. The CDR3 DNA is TGTGCCAGCAGTACGGGAGAATATCAGCCCCAGCATTTT.

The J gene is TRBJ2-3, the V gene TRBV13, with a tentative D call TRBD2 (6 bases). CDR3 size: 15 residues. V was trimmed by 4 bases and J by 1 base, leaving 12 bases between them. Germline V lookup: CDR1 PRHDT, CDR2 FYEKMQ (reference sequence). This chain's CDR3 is CASSWTGGGTDTQYF. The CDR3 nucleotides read TGTGCCAGCAGCTGGACCGGCGGGGGCACAGATACGCAGTATTTT.

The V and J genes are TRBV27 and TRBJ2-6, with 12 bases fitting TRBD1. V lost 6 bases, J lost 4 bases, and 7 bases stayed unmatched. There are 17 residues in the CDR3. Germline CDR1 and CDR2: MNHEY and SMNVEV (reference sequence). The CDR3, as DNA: TGTGCCAGCAGCCCAAGGGACAGGGGGCGAGGGGCCAACGTCCTGACTTTC. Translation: CASSPRDRGRGANVLTF.

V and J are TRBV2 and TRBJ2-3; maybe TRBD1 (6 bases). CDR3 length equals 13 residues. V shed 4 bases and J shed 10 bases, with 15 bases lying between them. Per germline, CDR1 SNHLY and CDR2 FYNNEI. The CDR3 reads CASSGTELRPQYF. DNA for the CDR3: TGTGCCAGCAGTGGGACAGAACTCCGTCCGCAGTATTTT.

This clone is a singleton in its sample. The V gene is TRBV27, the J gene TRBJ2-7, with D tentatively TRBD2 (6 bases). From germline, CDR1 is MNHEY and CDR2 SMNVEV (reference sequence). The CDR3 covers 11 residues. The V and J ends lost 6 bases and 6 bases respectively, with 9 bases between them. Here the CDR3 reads CASRKGGEQYF. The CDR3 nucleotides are TGTGCCAGCAGAAAGGGAGGCGAGCAGTACTTC.

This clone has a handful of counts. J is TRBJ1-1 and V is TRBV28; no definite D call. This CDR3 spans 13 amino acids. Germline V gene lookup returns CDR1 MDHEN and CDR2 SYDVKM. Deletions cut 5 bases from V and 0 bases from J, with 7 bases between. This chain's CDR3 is CASSTIMNTEAFF. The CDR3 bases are TGTGCCAGCAGTACGATCATGAACACTGAAGCTTTCTTT.

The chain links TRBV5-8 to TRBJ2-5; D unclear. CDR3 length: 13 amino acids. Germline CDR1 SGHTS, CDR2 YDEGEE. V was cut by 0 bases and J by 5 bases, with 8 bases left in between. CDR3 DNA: TGTGCCAGCAGCTTGGGGCTAAGGGAGACCCAGTACTTC. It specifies CASSLGLRETQYF.

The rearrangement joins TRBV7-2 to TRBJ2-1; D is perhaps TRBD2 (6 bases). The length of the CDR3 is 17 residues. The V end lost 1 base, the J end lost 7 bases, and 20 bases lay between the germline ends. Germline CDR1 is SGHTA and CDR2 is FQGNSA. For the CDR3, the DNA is TGTGCCAGCAGCTTAGGCCGGGAGTCCCCGTCGGGGAATGAGCAGTTCTTC. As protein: CASSLGRESPSGNEQFF.

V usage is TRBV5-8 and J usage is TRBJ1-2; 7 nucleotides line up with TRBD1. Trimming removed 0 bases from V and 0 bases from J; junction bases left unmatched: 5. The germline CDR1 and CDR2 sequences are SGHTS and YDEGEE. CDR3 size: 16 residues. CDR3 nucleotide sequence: TGTGCCAGCAGCTTGGAACTGACAGGGACTAACTATGGCTACACCTTC. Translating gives CASSLELTGTNYGYTF.

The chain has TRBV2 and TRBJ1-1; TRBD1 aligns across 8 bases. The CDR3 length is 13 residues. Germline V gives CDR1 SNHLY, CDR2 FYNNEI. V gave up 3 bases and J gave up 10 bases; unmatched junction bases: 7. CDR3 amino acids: CASSDRDRSPAFF. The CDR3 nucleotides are TGTGCCAGCAGTGACCGGGACAGGTCCCCAGCTTTCTTT.

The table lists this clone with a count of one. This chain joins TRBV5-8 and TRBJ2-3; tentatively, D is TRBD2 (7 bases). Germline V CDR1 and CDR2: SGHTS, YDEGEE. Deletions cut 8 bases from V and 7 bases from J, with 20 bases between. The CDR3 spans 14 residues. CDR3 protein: CASPEGGGANTQYF. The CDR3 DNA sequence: TGTGCCAGTCCCGAGGGGGGGGGAGCGAATACGCAGTATTTT.

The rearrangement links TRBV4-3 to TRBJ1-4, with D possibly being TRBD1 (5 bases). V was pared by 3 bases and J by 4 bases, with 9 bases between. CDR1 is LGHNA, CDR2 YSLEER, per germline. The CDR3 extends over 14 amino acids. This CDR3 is CASSQGPFNEKLFF. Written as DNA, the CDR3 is TGCGCCAGCAGCCAGGGACCCTTTAATGAAAAACTGTTTTTT.

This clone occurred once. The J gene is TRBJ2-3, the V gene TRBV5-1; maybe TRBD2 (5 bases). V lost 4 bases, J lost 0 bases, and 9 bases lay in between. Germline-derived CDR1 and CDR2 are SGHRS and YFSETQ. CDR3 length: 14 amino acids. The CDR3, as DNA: TGCGCCAGCAGCCAGGACTGTAGCACAGATACGCAGTATTTT. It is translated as CASSQDCSTDTQYF.

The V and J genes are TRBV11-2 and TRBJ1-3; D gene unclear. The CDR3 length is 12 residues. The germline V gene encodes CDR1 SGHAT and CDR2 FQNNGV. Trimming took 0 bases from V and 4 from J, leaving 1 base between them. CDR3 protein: CASSLDGNTIYF. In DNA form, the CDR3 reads TGTGCCAGCAGCTTAGACGGAAACACCATATATTTT.

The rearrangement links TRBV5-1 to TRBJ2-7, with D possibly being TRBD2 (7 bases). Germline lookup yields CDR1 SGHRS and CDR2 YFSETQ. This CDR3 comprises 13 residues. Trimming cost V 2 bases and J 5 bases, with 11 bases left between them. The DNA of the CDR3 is TGCGCCAGCAGCTTAGGAGGGGGGGACGAGCAGTACTTC. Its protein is CASSLGGGDEQYF.

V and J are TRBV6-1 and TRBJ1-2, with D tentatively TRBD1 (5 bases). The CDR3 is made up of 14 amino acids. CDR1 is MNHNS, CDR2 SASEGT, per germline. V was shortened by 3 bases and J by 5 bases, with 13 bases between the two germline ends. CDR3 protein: CASSEFTGGYGYTF. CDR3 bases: TGTGCCAGCAGTGAGTTTACTGGGGGTTATGGCTACACCTTC.

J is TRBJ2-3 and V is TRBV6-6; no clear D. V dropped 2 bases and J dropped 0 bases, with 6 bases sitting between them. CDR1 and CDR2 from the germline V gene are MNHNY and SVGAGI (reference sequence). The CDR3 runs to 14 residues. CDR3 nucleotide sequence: TGTGCCAGCAGTTACGTACCCAGCACAGATACGCAGTATTTT. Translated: CASSYVPSTDTQYF.